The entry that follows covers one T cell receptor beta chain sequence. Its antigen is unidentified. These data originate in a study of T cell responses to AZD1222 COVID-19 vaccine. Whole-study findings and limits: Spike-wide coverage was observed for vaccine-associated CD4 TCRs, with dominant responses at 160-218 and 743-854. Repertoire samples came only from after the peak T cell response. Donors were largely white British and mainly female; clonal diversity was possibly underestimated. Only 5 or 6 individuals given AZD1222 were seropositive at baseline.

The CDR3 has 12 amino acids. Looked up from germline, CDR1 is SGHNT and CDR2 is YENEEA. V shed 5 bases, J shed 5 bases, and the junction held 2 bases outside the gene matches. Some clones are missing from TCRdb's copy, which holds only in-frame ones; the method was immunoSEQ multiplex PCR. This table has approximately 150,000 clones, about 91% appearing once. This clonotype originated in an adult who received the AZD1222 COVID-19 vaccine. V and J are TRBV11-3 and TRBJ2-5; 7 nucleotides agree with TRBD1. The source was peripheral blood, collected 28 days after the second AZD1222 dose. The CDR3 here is CASSTGVETQYF. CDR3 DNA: TGTGCCAGCAGCACAGGGGTGGAGACCCAGTACTTC.